The next 18 T cell receptor beta chains were all read from a single sample in a study of PD-L1 blockade in urothelial cancer. Measured with immunoSEQ multiplex PCR; TCRdb has only the in-frame clones, and not every one. The sample includes 80,000 to 100,000 clones, 82% of them seen just once. Material: PBMCs, obtained around atezolizumab (anti-PD-L1) treatment. Every receptor here comes from a man between 65 and 80 years old with urothelial cancer.

V gene TRBV7-2 combines with J gene TRBJ2-3, with 9 bases identical to TRBD1. The CDR3 contains 13 residues. The germline CDR1 and CDR2 sequences are SGHTA and FQGNSA. The ends lost 10 bases at V and 5 bases at J; junction bases unmatched: 7. The CDR3 nucleotides read TGTGCCATCAACAGGGGGCTGGGAGATACGCAGTATTTT. It is translated as CAINRGLGDTQYF. The entire variable domain, with the rest obtained from reference TRBV7-2 and TRBJ2-3, is as follows: GAGVSQSPSNKVTEKGKDVELRCDPISGHTALYWYRQSLGQGLEFLIYFQGNSAPDKSGLPSDRFSAERTGGSVSTLTIQRTQQEDSAVYLCAINRGLGDTQYFGPGTRLTVL.

This clone showed up just a few times. The rearrangement uses TRBV9 and TRBJ1-1; the D is unclear. The CDR3 length is 15 residues. Germline-derived CDR1 and CDR2 are SGDLS and YYNGEE. V was clipped by 0 bases and J by 5 bases, with 14 bases between them. The CDR3 DNA follows: TGTGCCAGCAGCGTAGAGGCGTGGGGAGGAACTGAAGCTTTCTTT. It is translated as CASSVEAWGGTEAFF.

In regard to this clone: This CDR3 is also generated by other DNA sequences in the sample. This chain uses TRBV6-5 with TRBJ1-2; possible D gene TRBD1, 6 bases. The ends were cut back, 2 bases at V and 7 bases at J, with 11 bases in the middle. This CDR3 region has 13 residues. Germline V gene sequence: CDR1 MNHEY, CDR2 SVGAGI. The CDR3 nucleotides read TGTGCCAGCAGTTACCGGCAGGGGAGTGGCTACACCTTC. This translates into CASSYRQGSGYTF.

The chain is built from TRBV30 and TRBJ2-7; a weak D match, TRBD1 (7 bases). Germline CDR1 and CDR2: GTSNPN and SVGIG (reference sequence). The CDR3 runs to 14 residues. V gave up 0 bases and J gave up 4 bases, with 13 bases separating them. CDR3 residues: CAWSVQAGGYEQYF. CDR3 nucleotide sequence: TGTGCCTGGAGTGTACAGGCAGGGGGGTACGAGCAGTACTTC.

This clone was counted a single time. The J gene is TRBJ2-2, the V gene TRBV18, with 10 bases lining up with TRBD1. From germline, CDR1 is KGHSH and CDR2 LQKENI. The V gene end was trimmed by 5 bases and the J gene end by 7 bases; junction bases not matched to a gene: 7. The CDR3 sequence is 15 residues long. The CDR3 DNA reads TGTGCCAGCTCAATGGGACAGGGGACGATCGGGGAGCTGTTTTTT. This translates into CASSMGQGTIGELFF.

Written as DNA, the CDR3 is TGTGCCAGCAGTGAGCAGGGGACCACTGAAGCTTTCTTT. Translation gives CASSEQGTTEAFF. The chain combines TRBV6-1 with TRBJ1-1; D is possibly TRBD1 (6 bases). This CDR3 is built from 13 residues. Deletions cut 3 bases from V and 4 bases from J, with 9 bases between. The germline V gene encodes CDR1 MNHNS and CDR2 SASEGT.

The chain couples TRBV29-1 to TRBJ1-1, with a tentative D call TRBD1 (6 bases). CDR3 length: 15 amino acids. Germline CDR1 reads SQVTM; CDR2 reads ANQGSEA. The ends were cut back, 4 bases at V and 0 bases at J, with 15 bases in the middle. The CDR3 here is CSVGSGEFLNTEAFF. CDR3 coding DNA: TGCAGCGTTGGGTCAGGGGAATTTTTGAACACTGAAGCTTTCTTT.

The chain joins TRBV5-1 to TRBJ1-1, with D maybe TRBD1 (6 bases). This CDR3 comprises 14 residues. Trimming removed 4 bases from V and 0 bases from J, with 10 bases in between. The germline V gene has CDR1 SGHRS and CDR2 YFSETQ. CDR3 bases: TGCGCCAGCAGCAAGGGACAATTGAACACTGAAGCTTTCTTT. Translated: CASSKGQLNTEAFF.

This clone was recorded a few times. The chain carries TRBV5-6 and TRBJ1-2; tentative D call: TRBD1 (6 bases). CDR3 length: 14 amino acids. The V gene's germline CDR1 is SGHDT and CDR2 YYEEEE. V was shortened by 4 bases and J by 2 bases, with 12 bases between the two germline ends. The CDR3 loop is CASSPATGNYGYTF. CDR3 sequence (DNA): TGTGCCAGCAGCCCAGCTACAGGGAACTATGGCTACACCTTC. Full variable domain (remainder filled in from reference TRBV5-6 and TRBJ1-2): DAGVTQSPTHLIKTRGQQVTLRCSPKSGHDTVSWYQQALGQGPQFIFQYYEEEERQRGNFPDRFSGHQFPNYSSELNVNALLLGDSALYLCASSPATGNYGYTFGSGTRLTVV.

The rearrangement uses TRBV14 and TRBJ2-2; D may be TRBD1 (5 bases). V lost 8 bases and J lost 1, with 11 bases in between. The CDR3 runs to 14 residues. Germline V gene lookup returns CDR1 SGHDN and CDR2 FVKESK. The DNA of the CDR3 is TGTGCCAGCCGAGGACAAGGGAACACCGGGGAGCTGTTTTTT. Protein product: CASRGQGNTGELFF.

The chain carries TRBV10-3 and TRBJ1-4, with 8 bases fitting TRBD1. Trimming cost V 3 bases and J 6 bases; bases outside gene matches: 9. Germline values: CDR1 ENHRY, CDR2 SYGVKD. The CDR3 runs 16 residues. The CDR3 sequence is CAISEGGQGEDEKLFF. CDR3 DNA sequence: TGTGCCATCAGTGAAGGTGGACAGGGTGAGGATGAAAAACTGTTTTTT.

The chain links TRBV10-3 to TRBJ2-7; D is possibly TRBD2 (6 bases). Germline assignment: CDR1 ENHRY and CDR2 SYGVKD. This CDR3 comprises 13 residues. V dropped 6 bases and J dropped 3 bases, with 12 bases sitting between them. CDR3 in amino acids: CAIRGGEDYEQYF. In DNA form, the CDR3 reads TGTGCCATCAGGGGGGGAGAGGACTACGAGCAGTACTTC.

The V call is TRBV5-4, the J call TRBJ1-2, with 7 bases that match TRBD1. In germline, CDR1 is SGHNT, CDR2 YYREEE (reference sequence). The CDR3 extends over 13 amino acids. V lost 0 bases, J lost 9 bases, and 5 bases stayed unmatched. In nucleotides, the CDR3 is TGTGCCAGCAGCTTGGCGGGGACAGCGAGCTACACCTTC. This codes for CASSLAGTASYTF. The full variable domain, in which reference TRBV5-4 and TRBJ1-2 provide the parts outside the CDR3, is ETGVTQSPTHLIKTRGQQVTLRCSSQSGHNTVSWYQQALGQGPQFIFQYYREEENGRGNFPPRFSGLQFPNYSSELNVNALELDDSALYLCASSLAGTASYTFGSGTRLTVV.

The V gene is TRBV6-5, the J gene TRBJ2-7; TRBD2 is a possible D gene (6 bases). V was cut by 2 bases and J by 5 bases, with 13 bases left in between. Germline CDR1 and CDR2: MNHEY and SVGAGI. There are 14 residues in the CDR3. CDR3 DNA: TGTGCCAGCAGTTACGGGGGGAGGCTCGACGAGCAGTACTTC. Its protein is CASSYGGRLDEQYF.

V and J are TRBV10-3 and TRBJ2-3; possibly TRBD2 for D (5 bases). Between the trimmed V and J ends, which lost 6 bases and 0 bases, there was a span of 13 bases. Per germline, CDR1 ENHRY and CDR2 SYGVKD. This CDR3 comprises 15 residues. The CDR3 loop is CAIRQAESSTDTQYF. In DNA, the CDR3 is TGTGCCATCAGGCAAGCGGAATCTAGCACAGATACGCAGTATTTT.

Written as DNA, the CDR3 is TGTGCCAGCAGCTGGACAGGGGACCTGAACACCGGGGAGCTGTTTTTT. The encoded protein is CASSWTGDLNTGELFF. V and J are TRBV5-5 and TRBJ2-2; 9 bases agree with TRBD1. The V segment lost 3 bases and the J segment 1 base; nucleotides outside the gene matches: 4. The germline V gene has CDR1 SGHKS and CDR2 YYEKEE (reference sequence). CDR3 size: 16 residues. The full variable domain, completed using reference TRBV5-5 and TRBJ2-2, is DAGVTQSPTHLIKTRGQQVTLRCSPISGHKSVSWYQQVLGQGPQFIFQYYEKEERGRGNFPDRFSARQFPNYSSELNVNALLLGDSALYLCASSWTGDLNTGELFFGEGSRLTVL.

The V and J genes are TRBV6-5 and TRBJ2-3; no definite D call. CDR3 size: 11 residues. Trimming removed 4 bases from V and 5 bases from J, with 4 bases in between. Germline loops: CDR1 MNHEY, CDR2 SVGAGI. CDR3 sequence reads: CASSSRDTQYF. For the CDR3, the DNA is TGTGCCAGCAGTTCCAGAGATACGCAGTATTTT.

This clone was observed once. This rearrangement joins TRBV27 to TRBJ2-2; tentatively, D is TRBD1 (6 bases). The CDR3 runs to 15 residues. Germline assignment: CDR1 MNHEY and CDR2 SMNVEV (reference sequence). Trimming took off 3 bases at V and 5 bases at J, with 13 bases between the two ends. The chain's CDR3 is CASSFADSRTGELFF. The CDR3 nucleotides are TGTGCCAGCAGTTTTGCGGACAGTCGGACCGGGGAGCTGTTTTTT.